This T cell receptor beta chain stems from a study of Ad26.COV2.S vaccination and SARS-CoV-2 variants. This clone turned up a few times. What it recognizes is unknown. The ends were cut back, 0 bases at V and 5 bases at J, with 14 bases in the middle. The CDR3 runs 15 residues. The germline gives CDR1 SGDLS, CDR2 YYNGEE. Findings of the study overall: Comparability of non-spike TCR breadth was observed across vaccine and placebo recipients. Recipients given vaccine exceeded placebo recipients in spike-specific TCR breadth.

Treatment meaning: roughly 20 received Ad26.COV2.S at low or high dose, single or two shots; roughly five received placebo; per-sample allocation not given. The study sampled participants on day 63 after the first vaccine or placebo injection. The shot given was an Ad26 vector that makes Wuhan-strain SARS-CoV-2 spike. Using immunoSEQ multiplex PCR, the repertoire was profiled, and TCRdb retains in-frame clones only, with some absent. The data hold about 470,000 clones, with less than 95% observed a single time. The clonotype was recovered from a person between 18 and 59 years old who received the Ad26.COV2.S COVID-19 vaccine or a placebo. Sequencing used peripheral blood, obtained in a trial of Ad26.COV2.S vaccine versus placebo. The chain has TRBV9 and TRBJ1-1; D perhaps matches TRBD1 (6 bases). The CDR3 is CASSVVGRGGTEAFF. The DNA of the CDR3 is TGTGCCAGCAGCGTAGTTGGTAGGGGGGGAACTGAAGCTTTCTTT.